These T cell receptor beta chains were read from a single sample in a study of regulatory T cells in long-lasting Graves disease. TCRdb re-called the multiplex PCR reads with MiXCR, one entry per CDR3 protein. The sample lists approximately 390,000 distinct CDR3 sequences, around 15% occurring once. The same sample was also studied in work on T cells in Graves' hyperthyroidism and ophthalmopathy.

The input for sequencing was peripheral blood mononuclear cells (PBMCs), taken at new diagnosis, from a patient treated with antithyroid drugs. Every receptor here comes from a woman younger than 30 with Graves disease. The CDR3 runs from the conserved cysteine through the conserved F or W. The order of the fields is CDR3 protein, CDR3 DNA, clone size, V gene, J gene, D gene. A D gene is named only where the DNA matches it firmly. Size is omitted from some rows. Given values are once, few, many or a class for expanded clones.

CDR3 protein: CAWSVRRGEPQHF
CDR3 DNA: TGTGCCTGGAGTGTACGAAGGGGGGAGCCCCAGCATTTT
clone size: many
V gene: TRBV30
J gene: TRBJ1-5
D gene: -

CDR3 protein: CASSYPPVETQYF
CDR3 DNA: TGTGCCAGCAGTTACCCGCCGGTAGAGACCCAGTACTTC
clone size: many
V gene: TRBV6-2/TRBV6-3
J gene: TRBJ2-5
D gene: -

CDR3 protein: CASSQGTAGVRTEAFF
CDR3 DNA: TGCGCCAGCAGCCAAGGGACTGCGGGGGTTAGAACTGAAGCTTTCTTT
clone size: few
V gene: TRBV4-1
J gene: TRBJ1-1
D gene: -

CDR3 protein: CAWSRAGGTDTQYF
CDR3 DNA: TGTGCCTGGAGCAGGGCGGGGGGGACAGATACGCAGTATTTT
clone size: few
V gene: TRBV30
J gene: TRBJ2-3
D gene: TRBD2

CDR3 protein: CAISDQTGTYEQYF
CDR3 DNA: TGTGCCATCAGTGACCAGACAGGTACCTACGAGCAGTACTTC
clone size: many
V gene: TRBV10-3
J gene: TRBJ2-7
D gene: -

CDR3 protein: CASSLVFRMVTTNTGELFF
CDR3 DNA: TGTGCCAGCAGCTTAGTGTTTCGGATGGTCACCACGAACACCGGGGAGCTGTTTTTT
clone size: many
V gene: TRBV7-8
J gene: TRBJ2-2
D gene: -

CDR3 protein: CASSQGLADNEQFF
CDR3 DNA: TGTGCCAGCAGCCAGGGACTAGCGGACAATGAGCAGTTCTTC
clone size: many
V gene: TRBV3-1
J gene: TRBJ2-1
D gene: TRBD2

CDR3 protein: CASSMYQNYGYTF
CDR3 DNA: TGTGCCAGTAGTATGTACCAAAACTATGGCTACACCTTC
clone size: -
V gene: TRBV19
J gene: TRBJ1-2
D gene: -

CDR3 protein: CASSLERGGHADTQYF
CDR3 DNA: TGCGCCAGCAGCTTGGAGCGGGGGGGCCACGCAGATACGCAGTATTTT
clone size: many
V gene: TRBV5-1
J gene: TRBJ2-3
D gene: TRBD2

CDR3 protein: CASTWGGAFF
CDR3 DNA: TGTGCCAGCACCTGGGGGGGGGCTTTCTTT
clone size: many
V gene: TRBV5-8
J gene: TRBJ1-1
D gene: -

CDR3 protein: CASGDRPAASSYNEQFF
CDR3 DNA: TGTGCCAGCGGAGATCGGCCAGCGGCGAGCTCCTACAATGAGCAGTTCTTC
clone size: many
V gene: TRBV2
J gene: TRBJ2-1
D gene: -

CDR3 protein: CSVDEELQETQYF
CDR3 DNA: TGCAGCGTTGACGAGGAGCTCCAAGAGACCCAGTACTTC
clone size: -
V gene: TRBV29-1
J gene: TRBJ2-5
D gene: -

CDR3 protein: CASSPGPANFYEQYF
CDR3 DNA: TGTGCCAGCAGCCCGGGACCGGCGAACTTCTACGAGCAGTACTTC
clone size: many
V gene: TRBV7-2
J gene: TRBJ2-7
D gene: -

CDR3 protein: CSSSPGTGDEKLFF
CDR3 DNA: TGCAGTTCCTCGCCCGGGACAGGGGATGAAAAACTGTTTTTT
clone size: -
V gene: TRBV20-1
J gene: TRBJ1-4
D gene: TRBD1

CDR3 protein: CASSVELGTLFF
CDR3 DNA: TGTGCCAGCAGCGTAGAACTTGGGACGCTGTTTTTT
clone size: -
V gene: TRBV9
J gene: TRBJ2-2
D gene: -

CDR3 protein: CASAGLAGQETQYF
CDR3 DNA: TGCGCCAGCGCCGGACTAGCGGGGCAAGAGACCCAGTACTTC
clone size: many
V gene: TRBV5-1
J gene: TRBJ2-5
D gene: TRBD2

CDR3 protein: CSVVSETQYF
CDR3 DNA: TGCAGCGTTGTTTCTGAGACCCAGTACTTC
clone size: -
V gene: TRBV29-1
J gene: TRBJ2-5
D gene: -

CDR3 protein: CASSSDRENRGQYF
CDR3 DNA: TGTGCCAGCAGCTCGGACAGGGAGAATAGAGGTCAGTACTTC
clone size: many
V gene: TRBV2
J gene: TRBJ2-7
D gene: TRBD1

CDR3 protein: CASSFAPGGRPEAFF
CDR3 DNA: TGTGCCAGCAGTTTCGCACCCGGGGGACGACCTGAAGCTTTCTTT
clone size: -
V gene: TRBV28
J gene: TRBJ1-1
D gene: -

CDR3 protein: CASSQSRTSGRQQFF
CDR3 DNA: TGTGCCAGCAGCCAATCGAGGACTAGCGGGAGGCAGCAGTTCTTC
clone size: many
V gene: TRBV3-1
J gene: TRBJ2-1
D gene: TRBD2

CDR3 protein: CASSVARTDTQYF
CDR3 DNA: TGTGCCAGCAGCGTAGCTCGAACAGATACGCAGTATTTT
clone size: many
V gene: TRBV9
J gene: TRBJ2-3
D gene: -

CDR3 protein: CASSQSRYSGSNTGELFF
CDR3 DNA: TGTGCCAGCAGCCAAAGCCGATATAGCGGGTCGAACACCGGGGAGCTGTTTTTT
clone size: many
V gene: TRBV7-8
J gene: TRBJ2-2
D gene: TRBD2

CDR3 protein: CASSFWGSENTIYF
CDR3 DNA: TGTGCCAGCAGCTTTTGGGGGTCTGAAAACACCATATATTTT
clone size: -
V gene: TRBV5-4
J gene: TRBJ1-3
D gene: -

CDR3 protein: CASSVEGTDRVNEQFF
CDR3 DNA: TGTGCCAGCAGCGTTGAGGGAACGGACAGGGTAAATGAGCAGTTCTTC
clone size: -
V gene: TRBV9
J gene: TRBJ2-1
D gene: TRBD1

CDR3 protein: CASSLSNRGLGQPQHF
CDR3 DNA: TGTGCCAGCAGCTTATCTAACAGGGGCCTAGGTCAGCCCCAGCATTTT
clone size: few
V gene: TRBV7-8
J gene: TRBJ1-5
D gene: TRBD1

CDR3 protein: CASRVGATNEKLFF
CDR3 DNA: TGTGCCAGCAGGGTCGGGGCAACTAATGAAAAACTGTTTTTT
clone size: few
V gene: TRBV28
J gene: TRBJ1-4
D gene: -

CDR3 protein: CAWRPAGRDSEKLFF
CDR3 DNA: TGTGCCTGGAGACCTGCCGGTAGGGACTCGGAAAAACTGTTTTTT
clone size: -
V gene: TRBV30
J gene: TRBJ1-4
D gene: -

CDR3 protein: CASRDRDRGRFTEAFF
CDR3 DNA: TGTGCCAGCCGGGACCGGGACAGGGGAAGATTCACTGAAGCTTTCTTT
clone size: many
V gene: TRBV6-1
J gene: TRBJ1-1
D gene: TRBD1

CDR3 protein: CASSSGGVITDTQYF
CDR3 DNA: TGTGCCAGCAGCTCCGGCGGGGTGATCACAGATACGCAGTATTTT
clone size: many
V gene: TRBV3-1
J gene: TRBJ2-3
D gene: -

CDR3 protein: CASSEVRRREVRGYEQYF
CDR3 DNA: TGTGCCAGCAGTGAAGTGAGAAGGCGGGAGGTCCGGGGCTACGAGCAGTACTTC
clone size: many
V gene: TRBV2
J gene: TRBJ2-7
D gene: TRBD2

CDR3 protein: CASSDTGGPTGELFF
CDR3 DNA: TGCGCCAGCAGTGACACCGGGGGCCCCACCGGGGAGCTGTTTTTT
clone size: few
V gene: TRBV4-1
J gene: TRBJ2-2
D gene: -

CDR3 protein: CASSLPSGRGETQYF
CDR3 DNA: TGTGCCAGCAGCCTCCCTAGCGGGAGGGGGGAGACCCAGTACTTC
clone size: -
V gene: TRBV5-8
J gene: TRBJ2-5
D gene: TRBD2

CDR3 protein: CASSWAGVRTDTQYF
CDR3 DNA: TGTGCCAGTAGTTGGGCAGGGGTCCGCACAGATACGCAGTATTTT
clone size: -
V gene: TRBV19
J gene: TRBJ2-3
D gene: -

CDR3 protein: CSVGGGGTYEQYF
CDR3 DNA: TGCAGCGTTGGAGGCGGGGGTACGTACGAGCAGTACTTC
clone size: few
V gene: TRBV29-1
J gene: TRBJ2-7
D gene: TRBD2

CDR3 protein: CASSSSSGSAYNEQFF
CDR3 DNA: TGTGCCAGCAGTTCCTCTAGCGGGAGTGCTTACAATGAGCAGTTCTTC
clone size: few
V gene: TRBV6-2/TRBV6-3
J gene: TRBJ2-1
D gene: TRBD2

CDR3 protein: CASSETHLRGDGYTF
CDR3 DNA: TGTGCCAGCAGTGAAACCCATCTGAGGGGGGATGGCTACACCTTC
clone size: many
V gene: TRBV6-1
J gene: TRBJ1-2
D gene: -

CDR3 protein: CASSLALGNTEAFF
CDR3 DNA: TGCGCCAGCAGCTTGGCCCTGGGTAACACTGAAGCTTTCTTT
clone size: many
V gene: TRBV5-1
J gene: TRBJ1-1
D gene: -

CDR3 protein: CTSSQDQGTTYNEQFF
CDR3 DNA: TGTACCAGCAGCCAAGATCAGGGGACTACGTACAATGAGCAGTTCTTC
clone size: many
V gene: TRBV3-1
J gene: TRBJ2-1
D gene: -

CDR3 protein: CASSRVARTGGIGETQYF
CDR3 DNA: TGTGCCAGCAGTCGGGTCGCCAGGACAGGGGGCATCGGAGAGACCCAGTACTTC
clone size: many
V gene: TRBV28
J gene: TRBJ2-5
D gene: TRBD1

CDR3 protein: CASSKSPGAHEQYF
CDR3 DNA: TGTGCCAGCAGTAAAAGCCCTGGGGCCCACGAGCAGTACTTC
clone size: many
V gene: TRBV6-2/TRBV6-3
J gene: TRBJ2-7
D gene: -

CDR3 protein: CASSLGTGANYGYTF
CDR3 DNA: TGTGCCAGCAGTTTAGGGACAGGAGCTAACTATGGCTACACCTTC
clone size: many
V gene: TRBV12-3/TRBV12-4
J gene: TRBJ1-2
D gene: TRBD1

CDR3 protein: CAWSGNTNYGYTF
CDR3 DNA: TGTGCCTGGAGTGGGAACACTAACTATGGCTACACCTTC
clone size: many
V gene: TRBV30
J gene: TRBJ1-2
D gene: -

CDR3 protein: CSAKERSYEQYF
CDR3 DNA: TGCAGTGCTAAGGAGCGGTCCTACGAGCAGTACTTC
clone size: many
V gene: TRBV20-1
J gene: TRBJ2-7
D gene: -

CDR3 protein: CASSYLRTVAAGELFF
CDR3 DNA: TGTGCCAGCAGTTATTTGCGAACGGTAGCAGCCGGGGAGCTGTTTTTT
clone size: few
V gene: TRBV6-5
J gene: TRBJ2-2
D gene: -

CDR3 protein: CASSASLVAVNYGYTF
CDR3 DNA: TGTGCCAGCAGTGCAAGCCTAGTCGCCGTGAACTATGGCTACACCTTC
clone size: many
V gene: TRBV6-1
J gene: TRBJ1-2
D gene: -

CDR3 protein: CASSWGTFQAGELFF
CDR3 DNA: TGTGCCAGCAGCTGGGGGACTTTCCAGGCCGGGGAGCTGTTTTTT
clone size: many
V gene: TRBV5-6
J gene: TRBJ2-2
D gene: -

CDR3 protein: CAISDPRLADTQYF
CDR3 DNA: TGTGCCATCAGTGACCCTCGACTGGCAGATACGCAGTATTTT
clone size: many
V gene: TRBV10-3
J gene: TRBJ2-3
D gene: -

CDR3 protein: CASSWDKPQYGYTF
CDR3 DNA: TGCGCCAGCAGTTGGGACAAGCCCCAATATGGCTACACCTTC
clone size: -
V gene: TRBV5-1
J gene: TRBJ1-2
D gene: -

CDR3 protein: CASRAMGPEAFF
CDR3 DNA: TGTGCCAGCAGAGCTATGGGGCCTGAAGCTTTCTTT
clone size: many
V gene: TRBV11-2
J gene: TRBJ1-1
D gene: -

CDR3 protein: CSVDGGRTSRINNEQFF
CDR3 DNA: TGCAGCGTTGATGGGGGACGAACTAGCAGGATAAACAATGAGCAGTTCTTC
clone size: many
V gene: TRBV29-1
J gene: TRBJ2-1
D gene: -

CDR3 protein: CASSTRTSGGYQETQYF
CDR3 DNA: TGTGCCAGCAGCACCCGGACTAGCGGGGGTTACCAAGAGACCCAGTACTTC
clone size: many
V gene: TRBV7-6
J gene: TRBJ2-5
D gene: TRBD2

CDR3 protein: CASSVDPSQSTEAFF
CDR3 DNA: TGTGCCAGCAGCGTAGATCCATCCCAAAGCACTGAAGCTTTCTTT
clone size: many
V gene: TRBV9
J gene: TRBJ1-1
D gene: -

CDR3 protein: CASSWGLTDTQYF
CDR3 DNA: TGCGCCAGCAGCTGGGGACTAACAGATACGCAGTATTTT
clone size: many
V gene: TRBV5-1
J gene: TRBJ2-3
D gene: TRBD2

CDR3 protein: CASRSEFTYEQYF
CDR3 DNA: TGTGCCAGCAGATCTGAATTTACCTACGAGCAGTACTTC
clone size: many
V gene: TRBV7-8
J gene: TRBJ2-7
D gene: -

CDR3 protein: CASSPSSLSFF
CDR3 DNA: TGTGCCAGCTCACCGTCCTCTTTATCTTTCTTT
clone size: many
V gene: TRBV18
J gene: TRBJ1-1
D gene: -

CDR3 protein: CASSPRGDRGTYGYTF
CDR3 DNA: TGTGCCAGCAGTCCCCGCGGGGACAGGGGAACATATGGCTACACCTTC
clone size: -
V gene: TRBV27
J gene: TRBJ1-2
D gene: TRBD1

CDR3 protein: CASSDPTSGGDNEQFF
CDR3 DNA: TGTGCCAGCAGCGATCCTACTAGCGGGGGGGACAATGAGCAGTTCTTC
clone size: many
V gene: TRBV7-9
J gene: TRBJ2-1
D gene: TRBD2

CDR3 protein: CASSPGGFGTEAFF
CDR3 DNA: TGTGCCAGCAGCCCCGGGGGGTTCGGCACTGAAGCTTTCTTT
clone size: few
V gene: TRBV7-3
J gene: TRBJ1-1
D gene: -

CDR3 protein: CASSIRLGTNEKLFF
CDR3 DNA: TGTGCCAGCAGCATACGCCTGGGCACTAATGAAAAACTGTTTTTT
clone size: -
V gene: TRBV7-9
J gene: TRBJ1-4
D gene: -